The 5 T cell receptor beta chains in this list originate from one sample, sequenced in a study of blood T cell repertoires in COVID-19. Using immunoSEQ multiplex PCR, the repertoire was profiled, and TCRdb retains in-frame clones only, with some absent. In the table there are hundreds of thousands of clones, roughly 86% of which are singletons. Input material: PBMCs or T cells enriched from blood (not recorded which). The receptors stem from a woman in her fifties or sixties who had recovered from COVID-19.

The chain links TRBV3-1 (or the pseudogene TRBV3-2) to TRBJ1-1; D perhaps matches TRBD1 (5 bases). This CDR3 region has 17 residues. The V end lost 0 bases, the J end lost 0 bases, and 14 bases lay between the germline ends. Germline assignment: CDR1 LGHDT and CDR2 YNNKEL (reference sequence). This chain's CDR3 is CASSQDLGQLVNTEAFF. The CDR3 DNA reads TGTGCCAGCAGCCAAGATTTGGGGCAGTTGGTGAACACTGAAGCTTTCTTT.

This sequence joins TRBV20-1 and TRBJ1-2; D may be TRBD1 (6 bases). The germline gives CDR1 DFQATT, CDR2 SNEGSKA (reference sequence). The CDR3 runs 12 residues. With 3 bases removed from V and 8 bases from J, the gap between germline ends came to 13 bases. CDR3 protein: CSASGSGTGYTF. Here the CDR3 DNA reads TGCAGTGCTAGTGGGTCAGGGACAGGCTACACCTTC.

Here the CDR3 reads CASSPLDRWSSGNTIYF. The CDR3 bases are TGTGCCAGCTCACCACTAGACAGGTGGAGCTCTGGAAACACCATATATTTT. This chain joins TRBV18 and TRBJ1-3; possible D gene TRBD1, 6 bases. The CDR3 length is 17 residues. Germline V gives CDR1 KGHSH, CDR2 LQKENI. The germline V and J ends were trimmed by 1 base and 0 bases, with 13 bases remaining between them. The whole variable domain, remainder taken from reference TRBV18 and TRBJ1-3, is NAGVMQNPRHLVRRRGQEARLRCSPMKGHSHVYWYRQLPEEGLKFMVYLQKENIIDESGMPKERFSAEFPKEGPSILRIQQVVRGDSAAYFCASSPLDRWSSGNTIYFGEGSWLTVV.

The rearrangement links TRBV5-1 to TRBJ1-4, with TRBD1 identical over 9 bases. The germline CDR1 and CDR2 sequences are SGHRS and YFSETQ. The CDR3 length is 13 residues. The junction had 3 bases not matched to a gene; V was cut back by 4 bases and J by 8 bases. Written as DNA, the CDR3 is TGCGCCAGCAGCCGGGACAGGGACGAAAAACTGTTTTTT. It is translated as CASSRDRDEKLFF.

This clone showed up just a few times. This chain uses TRBV7-2 with TRBJ1-2; 8 bases agree with TRBD1. V gave up 5 bases and J gave up 5 bases; unmatched junction bases: 7. This CDR3 region has 14 residues. CDR1 is SGHTA and CDR2 is FQGNSA in the germline V gene. CDR3 nucleotides: TGTGCCAGCAGCCCAGACAGGGGATCGTATGGCTACACCTTC. Protein: CASSPDRGSYGYTF. Supplemented by reference TRBV7-2 and TRBJ1-2, the full variable domain reads GAGVSQSPSNKVTEKGKDVELRCDPISGHTALYWYRQSLGQGLEFLIYFQGNSAPDKSGLPSDRFSAERTGGSVSTLTIQRTQQEDSAVYLCASSPDRGSYGYTFGSGTRLTVV.